This entry features one TCR beta chain sequence. Its antigen is unknown. These data originate in a study of cytomegalovirus exposure and HLA in healthy donors. Study-wide findings and caveats: In a later analysis, at a false discovery rate of 0.05, approximately 18,000 TCR beta sequences were associated with HLA alleles. Being productive about 87% or about 30% of the time was typical of most TCR beta V segments in an earlier analysis.

CDR1 SGHTS and CDR2 YDEGEE come from the germline V gene. V was cut by 4 bases and J by 7 bases, with 11 bases left in between. The CDR3 runs 12 residues. PCR used 60 Vbeta primers and 13 Jbeta primers. Measured with immunoSEQ multiplex PCR; TCRdb has only the in-frame clones, and not every one. The data hold about 170,000 clones, with roughly 80% observed a single time. The chain employs TRBV5-8 and TRBJ1-1, with D perhaps matching TRBD1 (6 bases). The origin of this receptor is a male donor in good health and CMV-seronegative. What was sequenced was PBMCs. DNA for the CDR3: TGTGCCAGCAGCCCGGGGGGCGGTGAAGCTTTCTTT. This codes for CASSPGGGEAFF.